These 4 T cell receptor beta chains share one sample of origin, sequenced in a study of cytomegalovirus exposure and HLA in healthy donors. A multiplex PCR was run with 60 Vbeta primers and 13 Jbeta primers. The assay was immunoSEQ multiplex PCR, and TCRdb's table has in-frame clones only and misses some. The data hold roughly 120,000 clones, with about three quarters observed a single time. What was sequenced was PBMCs. The receptors were gathered from a man aged 60-69 years in good health and CMV-seropositive.

This sequence joins TRBV9 and TRBJ2-7; TRBD2 is a possible D gene (5 bases). Trimming pared 0 bases from V and 0 bases from J, leaving 10 bases between. The CDR3 is 15 residues long. Germline V gene data show CDR1 as SGDLS and CDR2 as YYNGEE. CDR3 in amino acids: CASSVAGNPSYEQYF. The CDR3 DNA follows: TGTGCCAGCAGCGTAGCGGGGAACCCCTCCTACGAGCAGTACTTC.

The V gene is TRBV19, the J gene TRBJ2-2; TRBD2 might be the D (6 bases). Germline V gene lookup returns CDR1 LNHDA and CDR2 SQIVND (reference sequence). Deletions cut 8 bases from V and 1 base from J, with 11 bases between. The CDR3 is 14 residues long. This CDR3 is CASGQGGNTGELFF. The DNA for the CDR3 is TGTGCCAGTGGGCAGGGAGGGAACACCGGGGAGCTGTTTTTT.

The rearrangement links TRBV6-5 to TRBJ1-2, with TRBD1 matching 9 bases. V trimming: 6 bases; J trimming: 8 bases; junction bases outside the gene matches: 13. This CDR3 is 15 amino acids long. Germline CDR1 MNHEY, CDR2 SVGAGI. The CDR3 sequence is CASRYTGGATGGYTF. Written as DNA, the CDR3 is TGTGCCAGCAGGTACACAGGGGGCGCGACAGGAGGCTACACCTTC.

The V gene is TRBV7-2, the J gene TRBJ1-2; the D is unclear. The V gene lost 2 bases and the J gene lost 3 bases, with 10 bases spanning the gap. CDR3 size: 14 residues. CDR1 and CDR2 from the germline V gene are SGHTA and FQGNSA. Here the CDR3 reads CASSLSRLDYGYTF. CDR3 sequence (DNA): TGTGCCAGCAGCTTAAGCAGGTTGGACTATGGCTACACCTTC.